Detailed here is one TCR beta chain. The antigen is unknown. Here immunoSEQ multiplex PCR was the method, and the copy in TCRdb shows in-frame clones only, minus some. The sample lists some 82,000 clones, around 90% occurring once. The V gene's germline CDR1 is SGHRS and CDR2 YFSETQ. V trimming: 2 bases; J trimming: 4 bases; junction bases outside the gene matches: 14. This CDR3 spans 18 amino acids. This sample is part of a study of T cell responses to AZD1222 COVID-19 vaccine. Overall study findings and caveats: Reports say nearly half of spike-specific TCRs go after unmutated variant regions. Possibly, clonal diversity was underestimated; donors were largely white British and included more females. Samples come after the peak T cell response, not at day 14.

The chain links TRBV5-1 to TRBJ1-5; 8 nucleotides agree with TRBD1. The sequence was collected from an adult in good health. The source material was peripheral blood, sampled on day 0 of AZD1222 vaccination. This CDR3 reads CASSFDWTGTTWNQPQHF. Written as DNA, the CDR3 is TGCGCCAGCAGCTTCGATTGGACAGGGACGACGTGGAATCAGCCCCAGCATTTT. The variable domain in full, completed from reference TRBV5-1 and TRBJ1-5, reads KAGVTQTPRYLIKTRGQQVTLSCSPISGHRSVSWYQQTPGQGLQFLFEYFSETQRNKGNFPGRFSGRQFSNSRSEMNVSTLELGDSALYLCASSFDWTGTTWNQPQHFGDGTRLSIL.